One sample yielded the 15 T cell receptor beta chains listed below, sequenced in a study of cytomegalovirus exposure and HLA in healthy donors. Vbeta (60) and Jbeta (13) primers were used in the PCR. Method: immunoSEQ multiplex PCR; TCRdb's copy keeps in-frame clones and lacks some. The sample records about 150,000 clones, 80% to 90% being singletons. Input material: PBMCs. These receptors were taken from a middle-aged woman in good health and CMV-seropositive.

This clone was recorded many times. The CDR3 loop is CASSLGTGWNTGELFF. For the CDR3, the DNA is TGTGCCAGCAGTTTAGGGACAGGCTGGAACACCGGGGAGCTGTTTTTT. The rearrangement joins TRBV6-5 to TRBJ2-2, with 8 bases identical to TRBD1. Germline V gives CDR1 MNHEY, CDR2 SVGAGI. The CDR3 is 16 amino acids. With V trimmed by 4 bases and J by 1 base, 5 bases remained unmatched.

The gene calls are TRBV6-5 and TRBJ2-4; tentative D call: TRBD2 (6 bases). V was trimmed by 6 bases and J by 1 base, leaving 10 bases between them. Germline loops: CDR1 MNHEY, CDR2 SVGAGI. CDR3 length: 14 residues. CDR3 coding DNA: TGTGCCAGCAGCCTAGCGCCCGCCAAAAACATTCAGTACTTC. Its translation is CASSLAPAKNIQYF.

In this sample, this clone turned up a few times. This CDR3 reads CASSSGLVPSYEQYF. The CDR3 region has the DNA TGTGCCAGCAGCTCTGGACTAGTCCCGTCCTACGAGCAGTACTTC. The chain combines TRBV11-2 with TRBJ2-7; TRBD2 matches 7 bases. Germline trimming cut 4 bases from V and 1 base from J; bases unmatched to any gene: 7. CDR1 is SGHAT and CDR2 is FQNNGV in the germline V gene. The CDR3 loop spans 15 amino acids. The whole variable domain, remainder taken from reference TRBV11-2 and TRBJ2-7, is EAGVAQSPRYKIIEKRQSVAFWCNPISGHATLYWYQQILGQGPKLLIQFQNNGVVDDSQLPKDRFSAERLKGVDSTLKIQPAKLEDSAVYLCASSSGLVPSYEQYFGPGTRLTVT.

This chain's CDR3 is CASSSTLAGETQYF. CDR3 coding DNA: TGTGCCAGCAGCTCTACTCTAGCTGGGGAGACCCAGTACTTC. This chain uses TRBV7-2 with TRBJ2-5; a weak D match, TRBD2 (5 bases). The CDR3 is 14 residues long. The V gene's germline CDR1 is SGHTA and CDR2 FQGNSA. Trimming left V 4 bases short and J 5 bases short, with 14 bases between.

The gene calls are TRBV7-9 and TRBJ2-5; D possibly corresponds to TRBD2 (5 bases). CDR3 length: 16 residues. CDR1 SEHNR and CDR2 FQNEAQ come from the germline V gene (reference sequence). V was clipped by 5 bases and J by 4 bases, with 20 bases between them. The CDR3 DNA is TGTGCCAGCAGCACGTTCCTCCGGGGAAGGCGAGAGACCCAGTACTTC. Amino acid sequence: CASSTFLRGRRETQYF.

This clone showed up just once. The chain links TRBV11-3 to TRBJ2-2; 8 nucleotides line up with TRBD1. The CDR3 loop spans 15 amino acids. V dropped 4 bases and J dropped 1; count of bases not matched to a gene: 2. Germline loops: CDR1 SGHNT, CDR2 YENEEA. CDR3 protein: CASSSGTGNTGELFF. The CDR3 DNA sequence: TGTGCCAGCAGCTCCGGGACAGGGAACACCGGGGAGCTGTTTTTT.

This clone was seen a few times. This chain links TRBV19 with TRBJ2-2; D is uncertain. This CDR3 region has 15 residues. Germline V gene sequence: CDR1 LNHDA, CDR2 SQIVND (reference sequence). V was trimmed by 1 base and J by 1 base, leaving 7 bases between them. The CDR3 coding sequence is TGTGCCAGTAGTATAGTAAATCTGAACACCGGGGAGCTGTTTTTT. Protein sequence: CASSIVNLNTGELFF.

This clone was seen a handful of times. The chain joins TRBV5-1 to TRBJ1-5, with 7 nucleotides matching TRBD1. Germline CDR1 SGHRS, CDR2 YFSETQ. This CDR3 region has 14 residues. The J segment lost 6 bases and the V segment lost 0 bases, leaving 3 bases of the junction unmatched. CDR3 in amino acids: CASSLDRGGQPQHF. As DNA, the CDR3 is TGCGCCAGCAGCTTGGACAGGGGAGGTCAGCCCCAGCATTTT.

This chain uses TRBV7-2 with TRBJ2-3; no clear D gene. The V and J ends lost 1 base and 7 bases respectively, with 9 bases between them. This CDR3 is 13 amino acids long. Germline V lookup: CDR1 SGHTA, CDR2 FQGNSA. Here the CDR3 DNA reads TGTGCCAGCAGCTTAGAGTTTAGCTATACGCAGTATTTT. It codes for CASSLEFSYTQYF. Full variable domain (missing parts from reference TRBV7-2 and TRBJ2-3): GAGVSQSPSNKVTEKGKDVELRCDPISGHTALYWYRQSLGQGLEFLIYFQGNSAPDKSGLPSDRFSAERTGGSVSTLTIQRTQQEDSAVYLCASSLEFSYTQYFGPGTRLTVL.

This chain uses TRBV5-1 with TRBJ1-6; 12 bases map to TRBD1. Germline assignment: CDR1 SGHRS and CDR2 YFSETQ. The CDR3 is 19 amino acids. The J segment lost 7 bases and the V segment lost 0 bases, leaving 11 bases of the junction unmatched. The CDR3 spells CASSLGGTGGAGGNSPLHF. CDR3 DNA: TGCGCCAGCAGCTTGGGCGGGACAGGGGGCGCCGGTGGAAATTCACCCCTCCACTTT. The full variable domain, rest sourced from reference TRBV5-1 and TRBJ1-6, is KAGVTQTPRYLIKTRGQQVTLSCSPISGHRSVSWYQQTPGQGLQFLFEYFSETQRNKGNFPGRFSGRQFSNSRSEMNVSTLELGDSALYLCASSLGGTGGAGGNSPLHFGNGTRLTVT.

The chain carries TRBV5-4 and TRBJ1-6, with no clear D. V was shortened by 6 bases and J by 0 bases, with 13 bases between the two germline ends. Germline CDR1 reads SGHNT; CDR2 reads YYREEE (reference sequence). The CDR3 is 16 residues long. CDR3: CASTRRGSSYNSPLHF. The CDR3 DNA reads as TGTGCCAGCACCAGACGAGGGAGCTCCTATAATTCACCCCTCCACTTT.

The J gene is TRBJ2-5, the V gene TRBV28, with D possibly being TRBD1 (6 bases). Near its end, the DNA agrees better with TRBJ2-7, so the J call may be wrong. The germline CDR1 and CDR2 sequences are MDHEN and SYDVKM. This CDR3 is 15 amino acids long. The CDR3 region is CASSYRQAGTYEQYF. DNA for the CDR3: TGTGCCAGCAGTTACCGACAGGCTGGCACCTACGAGCAGTACTTC.

The genes are TRBV7-9 and TRBJ1-1; no definite D call. CDR3 length: 12 amino acids. Germline V gene data show CDR1 as SEHNR and CDR2 as FQNEAQ (reference sequence). Trimming cost V 6 bases and J 5 bases, with 10 bases left between them. CDR3: CASSFGETEAFF. For the CDR3, the DNA is TGTGCCAGCAGTTTTGGGGAGACTGAAGCTTTCTTT. The entire variable domain, with the rest obtained from reference TRBV7-9 and TRBJ1-1, is as follows: DTGVSQNPRHKITKRGQNVTFRCDPISEHNRLYWYRQTLGQGPEFLTYFQNEAQLEKSRLLSDRFSAERPKGSFSTLEIQRTEQGDSAMYLCASSFGETEAFFGQGTRLTVV.

Worth noting for this clone: Other DNA sequences from this sample encode an identical CDR3 as well. The rearrangement joins TRBV18 to TRBJ2-7; 11 bases are a match to TRBD1. Germline V gene lookup returns CDR1 KGHSH and CDR2 LQKENI. There are 14 residues in the CDR3. After removal of 1 base from V and 6 bases from J, the junction contained 2 bases not matched to a gene. Here the CDR3 DNA reads TGTGCCAGCTCACCACTGGACAGGGGGCTCGAGCAGTACTTC. The encoded protein is CASSPLDRGLEQYF.

The chain employs TRBV19 and TRBJ2-7, with 8 bases lining up with TRBD2. The V gene end was trimmed by 7 bases and the J gene end by 2 bases; junction bases not matched to a gene: 10. This CDR3 has 15 residues. Germline CDR1 reads LNHDA; CDR2 reads SQIVND (reference sequence). Here the CDR3 DNA reads TGTGCCAGTACCATTAGAGCGGGAGTGGCCTACGAGCAGTACTTC. Encoded protein: CASTIRAGVAYEQYF.